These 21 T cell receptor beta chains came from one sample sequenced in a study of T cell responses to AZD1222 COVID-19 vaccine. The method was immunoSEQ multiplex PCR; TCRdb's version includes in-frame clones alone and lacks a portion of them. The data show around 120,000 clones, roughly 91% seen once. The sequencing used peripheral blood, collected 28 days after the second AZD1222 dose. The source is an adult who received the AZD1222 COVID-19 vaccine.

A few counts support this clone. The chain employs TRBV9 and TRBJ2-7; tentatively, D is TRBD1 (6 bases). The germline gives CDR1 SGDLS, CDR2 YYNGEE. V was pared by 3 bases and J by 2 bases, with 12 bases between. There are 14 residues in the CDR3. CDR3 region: CASSARDKTYEQYF. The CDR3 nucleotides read TGTGCCAGCAGCGCCCGGGACAAGACCTACGAGCAGTACTTC.

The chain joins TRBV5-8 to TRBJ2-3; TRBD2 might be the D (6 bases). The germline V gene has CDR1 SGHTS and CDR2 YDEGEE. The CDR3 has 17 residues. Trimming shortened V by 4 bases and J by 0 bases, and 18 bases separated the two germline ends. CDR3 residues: CASSLLGAGFSTDTQYF. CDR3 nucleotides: TGTGCCAGCAGCCTACTCGGGGCGGGGTTTAGCACAGATACGCAGTATTTT.

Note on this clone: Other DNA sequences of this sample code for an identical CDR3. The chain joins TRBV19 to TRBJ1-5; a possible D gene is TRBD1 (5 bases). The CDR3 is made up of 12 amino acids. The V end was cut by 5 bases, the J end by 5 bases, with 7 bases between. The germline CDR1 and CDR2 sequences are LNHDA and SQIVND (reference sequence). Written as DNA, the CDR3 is TGTGCCAGTAGTTCAGGGTATCAGCCCCAGCATTTT. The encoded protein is CASSSGYQPQHF.

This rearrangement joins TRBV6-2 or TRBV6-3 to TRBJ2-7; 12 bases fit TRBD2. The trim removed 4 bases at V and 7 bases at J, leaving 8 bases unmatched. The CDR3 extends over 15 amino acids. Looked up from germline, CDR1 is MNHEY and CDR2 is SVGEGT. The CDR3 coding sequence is TGTGCCAGCAGTTTCGGACTAGCGGGGATCGGGGAGCAGTACTTC. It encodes CASSFGLAGIGEQYF.

CDR3 DNA: TGTGCCAGCAGTTACTCCCCGGACCCTATGCCCCGGGGCCTCCACTTT. Protein sequence: CASSYSPDPMPRGLHF. This chain uses TRBV6-6 with TRBJ1-6; D not resolved. This CDR3 has 16 amino acids. Trimming cost V 0 bases and J 15 bases, with 21 bases left between them. Germline assignment: CDR1 MNHNY and CDR2 SVGAGI (reference sequence).

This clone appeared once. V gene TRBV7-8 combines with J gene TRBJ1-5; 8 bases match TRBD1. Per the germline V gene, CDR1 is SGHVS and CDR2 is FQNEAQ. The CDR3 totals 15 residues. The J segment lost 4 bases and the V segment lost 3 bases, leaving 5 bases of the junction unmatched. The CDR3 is CASSFGQGRNQPQHF. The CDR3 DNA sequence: TGTGCCAGCAGCTTTGGACAGGGAAGGAATCAGCCCCAGCATTTT.

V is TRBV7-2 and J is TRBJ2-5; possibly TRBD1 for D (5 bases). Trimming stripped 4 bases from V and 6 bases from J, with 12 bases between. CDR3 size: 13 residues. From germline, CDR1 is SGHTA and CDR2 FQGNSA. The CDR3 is CASSSGLGQTQYF. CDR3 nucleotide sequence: TGTGCCAGCAGCTCAGGGTTGGGGCAGACCCAGTACTTC. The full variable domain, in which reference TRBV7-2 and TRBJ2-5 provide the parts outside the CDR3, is GAGVSQSPSNKVTEKGKDVELRCDPISGHTALYWYRQSLGQGLEFLIYFQGNSAPDKSGLPSDRFSAERTGGSVSTLTIQRTQQEDSAVYLCASSSGLGQTQYFGPGTRLLVL.

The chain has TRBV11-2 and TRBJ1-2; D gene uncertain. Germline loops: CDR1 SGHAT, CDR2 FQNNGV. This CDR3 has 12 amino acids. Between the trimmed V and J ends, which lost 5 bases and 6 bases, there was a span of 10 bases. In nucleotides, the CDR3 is TGTGCCAGCAGCGTAGGAAGGAATGGCTACACCTTC. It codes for CASSVGRNGYTF.

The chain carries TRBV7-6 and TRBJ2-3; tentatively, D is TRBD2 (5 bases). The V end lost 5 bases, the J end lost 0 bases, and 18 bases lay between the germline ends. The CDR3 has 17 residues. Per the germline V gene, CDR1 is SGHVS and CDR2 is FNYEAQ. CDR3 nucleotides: TGTGCCAGCAGCCCTGCATACCGGGGATCTAGCACAGATACGCAGTATTTT. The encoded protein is CASSPAYRGSSTDTQYF.

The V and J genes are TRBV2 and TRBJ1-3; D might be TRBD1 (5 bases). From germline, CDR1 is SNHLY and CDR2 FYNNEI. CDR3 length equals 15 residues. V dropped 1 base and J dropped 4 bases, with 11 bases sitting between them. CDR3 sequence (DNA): TGTGCCAGCAGTGAAGGAGGACACGGCGGAAACACCATATATTTT. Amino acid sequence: CASSEGGHGGNTIYF.

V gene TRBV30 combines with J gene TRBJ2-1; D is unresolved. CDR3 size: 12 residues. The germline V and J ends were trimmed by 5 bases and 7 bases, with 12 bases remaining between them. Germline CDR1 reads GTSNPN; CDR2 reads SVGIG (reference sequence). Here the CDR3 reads CAWALPSNEQFF. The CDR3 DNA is TGTGCCTGGGCCCTACCGTCGAATGAGCAGTTCTTC.

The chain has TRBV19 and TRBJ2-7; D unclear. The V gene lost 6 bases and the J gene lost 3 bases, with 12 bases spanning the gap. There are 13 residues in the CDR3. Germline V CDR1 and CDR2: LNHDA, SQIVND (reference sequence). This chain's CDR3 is CASSRSAFYEQYF. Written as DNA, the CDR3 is TGTGCCAGTAGCCGGAGCGCGTTCTACGAGCAGTACTTC.

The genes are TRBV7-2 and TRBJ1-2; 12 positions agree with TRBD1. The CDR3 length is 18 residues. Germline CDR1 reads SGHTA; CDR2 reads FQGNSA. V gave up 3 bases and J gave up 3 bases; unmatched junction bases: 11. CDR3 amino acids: CASSFTSPGTGGDYGYTF. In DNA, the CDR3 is TGTGCCAGCAGCTTCACCTCACCGGGGACAGGGGGCGACTATGGCTACACCTTC. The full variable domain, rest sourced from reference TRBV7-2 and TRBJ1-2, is GAGVSQSPSNKVTEKGKDVELRCDPISGHTALYWYRQSLGQGLEFLIYFQGNSAPDKSGLPSDRFSAERTGGSVSTLTIQRTQQEDSAVYLCASSFTSPGTGGDYGYTFGSGTRLTVV.

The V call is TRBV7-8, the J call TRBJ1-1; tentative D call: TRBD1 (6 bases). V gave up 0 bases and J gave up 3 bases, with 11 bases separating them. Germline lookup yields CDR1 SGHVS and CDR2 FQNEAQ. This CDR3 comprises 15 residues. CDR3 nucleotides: TGTGCCAGCAGCTTAGCGTCAGGGGCTTACACTGAAGCTTTCTTT. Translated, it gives CASSLASGAYTEAFF.

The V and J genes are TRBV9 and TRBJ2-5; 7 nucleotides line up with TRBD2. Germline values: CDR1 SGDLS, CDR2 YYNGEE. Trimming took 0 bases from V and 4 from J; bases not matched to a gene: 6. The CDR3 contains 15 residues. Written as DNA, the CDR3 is TGTGCCAGCAGCGTAGGACTAGCAAATGGAGAGACCCAGTACTTC. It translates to CASSVGLANGETQYF. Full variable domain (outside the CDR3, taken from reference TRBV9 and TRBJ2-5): DSGVTQTPKHLITATGQRVTLRCSPRSGDLSVYWYQQSLDQGLQFLIQYYNGEERAKGNILERFSAQQFPDLHSELNLSSLELGDSALYFCASSVGLANGETQYFGPGTRLLVL.

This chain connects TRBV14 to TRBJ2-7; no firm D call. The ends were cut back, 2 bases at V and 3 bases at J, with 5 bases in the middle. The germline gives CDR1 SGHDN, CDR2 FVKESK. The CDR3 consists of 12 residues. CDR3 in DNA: TGTGCCAGCAGCCAACCCTACTACGAGCAGTACTTC. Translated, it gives CASSQPYYEQYF.

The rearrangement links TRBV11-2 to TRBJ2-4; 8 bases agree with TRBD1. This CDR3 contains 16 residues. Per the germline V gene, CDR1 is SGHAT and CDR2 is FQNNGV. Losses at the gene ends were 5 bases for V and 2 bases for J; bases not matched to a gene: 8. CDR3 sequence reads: CASSPNRGISKNIQYF. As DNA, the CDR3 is TGTGCCAGCAGCCCTAACAGGGGGATATCCAAAAACATTCAGTACTTC.

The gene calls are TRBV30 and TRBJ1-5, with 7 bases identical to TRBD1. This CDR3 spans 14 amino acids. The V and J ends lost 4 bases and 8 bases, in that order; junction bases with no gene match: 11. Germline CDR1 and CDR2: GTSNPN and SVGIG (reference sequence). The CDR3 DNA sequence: TGTGCCTGGACCTCGACAGGGAGTGCTGAGCCCCAGCATTTT. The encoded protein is CAWTSTGSAEPQHF.

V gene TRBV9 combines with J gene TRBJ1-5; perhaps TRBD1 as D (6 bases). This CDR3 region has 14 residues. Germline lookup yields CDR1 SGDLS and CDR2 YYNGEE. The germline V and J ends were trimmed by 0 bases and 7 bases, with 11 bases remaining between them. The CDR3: CASSVEGGPQPQHF. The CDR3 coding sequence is TGTGCCAGCAGCGTAGAGGGGGGGCCCCAGCCCCAGCATTTT.

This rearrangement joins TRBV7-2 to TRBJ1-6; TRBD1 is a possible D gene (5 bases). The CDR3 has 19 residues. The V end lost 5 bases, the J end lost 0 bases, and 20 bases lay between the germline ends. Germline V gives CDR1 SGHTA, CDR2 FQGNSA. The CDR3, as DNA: TGTGCCAGCAGCGATTCCAGCCCAGGGTTTACCTCCTATAATTCACCCCTCCACTTT. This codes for CASSDSSPGFTSYNSPLHF.

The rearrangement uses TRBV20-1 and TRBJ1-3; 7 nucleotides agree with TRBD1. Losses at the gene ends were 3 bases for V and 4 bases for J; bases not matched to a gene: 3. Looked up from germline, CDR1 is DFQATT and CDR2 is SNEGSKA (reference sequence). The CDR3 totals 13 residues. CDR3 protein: CSASDRAGNTIYF. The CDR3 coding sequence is TGCAGTGCTAGTGACAGGGCAGGAAACACCATATATTTT.